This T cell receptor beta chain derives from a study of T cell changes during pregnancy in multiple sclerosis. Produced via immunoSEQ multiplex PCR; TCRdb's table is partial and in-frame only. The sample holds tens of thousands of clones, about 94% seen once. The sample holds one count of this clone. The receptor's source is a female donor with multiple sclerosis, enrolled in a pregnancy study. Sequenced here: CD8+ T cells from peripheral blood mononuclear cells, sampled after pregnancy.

The CDR3 here is CASSFVGGPRETQYF. The CDR3 nucleotides read TGTGCCAGCAGTTTCGTGGGAGGGCCGAGGGAGACCCAGTACTTC. The chain carries TRBV27 and TRBJ2-5; 7 bases line up with TRBD2. Germline-derived CDR1 and CDR2 are MNHEY and SMNVEV (reference sequence). CDR3 length: 15 residues. J gave up 5 bases and V 3 bases, and 9 bases lay outside the gene matches.